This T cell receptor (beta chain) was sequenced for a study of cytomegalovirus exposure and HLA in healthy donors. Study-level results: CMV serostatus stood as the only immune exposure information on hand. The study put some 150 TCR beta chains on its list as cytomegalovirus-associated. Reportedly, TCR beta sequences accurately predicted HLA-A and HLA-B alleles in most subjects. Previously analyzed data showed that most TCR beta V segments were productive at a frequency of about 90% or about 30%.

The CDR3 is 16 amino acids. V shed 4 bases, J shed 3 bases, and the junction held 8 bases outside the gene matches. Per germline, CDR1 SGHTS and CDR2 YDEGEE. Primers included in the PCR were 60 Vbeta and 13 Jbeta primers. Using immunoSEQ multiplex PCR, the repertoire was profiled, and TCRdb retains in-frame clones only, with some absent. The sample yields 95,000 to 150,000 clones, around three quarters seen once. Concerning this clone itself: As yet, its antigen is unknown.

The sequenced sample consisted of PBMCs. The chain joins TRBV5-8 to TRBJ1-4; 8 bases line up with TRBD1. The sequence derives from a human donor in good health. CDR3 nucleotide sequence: TGTGCCAGCAGCATACCGACAGGGGCGGCTAATGAAAAACTGTTTTTT. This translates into CASSIPTGAANEKLFF.